The sequence of this T cell receptor (beta chain) was determined in a study of CD8+ T cells in alopecia areata. Study in general: Among treated patients, severity was scored by affected scalp area percentage.

Treatment indicated: oral pan-JAK inhibitor, 5-10 mg twice daily. The sample holds a few counts of this clone. As the sequencing template, cDNA was produced by extracting RNA and reverse transcribing it. Some clones are missing from TCRdb's copy, which holds only in-frame ones; the method was immunoSEQ multiplex PCR. The sample consists of 110,000 to 150,000 clones, roughly 52% of them appearing once. V was shortened by 5 bases and J by 0 bases, with 11 bases between the two germline ends. CDR3 length: 15 residues. From germline, CDR1 is SGHAT and CDR2 FQNNGV. Sequenced here: CD8+ T cells sorted from blood, sampled at week 4, from a patient treated with tofacitinib. The receptor comes from a human donor with alopecia areata. The chain combines TRBV11-2 with TRBJ1-5; D gene unclear. CDR3 residues: CASSIGRDSNQPQHF. In DNA form, the CDR3 reads TGTGCCAGCAGCATAGGTCGGGATAGCAATCAGCCCCAGCATTTT.